The clone carrying this T cell receptor (beta chain) was seen more than once but under ten times. No antigen is known for it. Treatment denoted: oral pan-JAK inhibitor, 5-10 mg twice daily. The sample originates from a study of CD8+ T cells in alopecia areata. Findings and caveats of the study: Scalp specimens additionally yield sequences from normal skin's resident alphabeta T cells. Scalp clonality dropped significantly under tofacitinib, as did expanded CD8+ top-100 clones.

V dropped 8 bases and J dropped 5 bases, with 15 bases sitting between them. CDR3 size: 13 residues. Germline V gene data show CDR1 as SNHLY and CDR2 as FYNNEI. RNA was isolated and reverse transcribed to cDNA, the sequencing template. Clones were read by immunoSEQ multiplex PCR, and TCRdb kept only the in-frame ones, dropping some. Altogether approximately 170,000 clones are present, around 60% being singletons, with the ten largest covering less than 0.8%. The rearrangement links TRBV2 to TRBJ1-1; possibly TRBD1 for D (6 bases). Material: CD4+ T cells sorted from blood, obtained at week 4, from a patient treated with tofacitinib. The TCR was taken from a human donor with alopecia areata. The CDR3 region has the DNA TGTGCCAGCCTCGGGAGGGGGGGAACTGAAGCTTTCTTT. Translated, it gives CASLGRGGTEAFF.